The 23 T cell receptor beta chains given below trace back to one sample, sequenced in a study of Graves' ophthalmopathy and Graves' hyperthyroidism (dated by TCRdb to 2017 to 2018). Sequencing took place on an Illumina HiSeq 2000. TCR beta CDR3 regions were amplified from RNA transcripts for repertoire sequencing. The first round of RT-PCR was done with HTBI primers and the Qiagen OneStep RT-PCR kit, and was followed by a second round of multiplex PCR, then size selection and purification. TCRdb applied fastp at Q25 and MiXCR to the public reads, then kept only in-frame beta chains. Rows merge per CDR3 protein into single entries with the most common DNA and genes. This sample gives roughly 500,000 distinct CDR3 sequences in total; 14% of them show up just once. About 10% of the sample is taken by the ten largest. The sequenced sample consisted of blood. The receptors originated from a woman in her twenties or thirties with Graves' ophthalmopathy. Donor details come from another sample of the same person, matched by shared clones.

This clonotype occurred many times. This may stem from a read error, because a much larger clone lies one nucleotide away. This chain connects TRBV12-3 or TRBV12-4 to TRBJ2-2; D gene ambiguous. V lost 5 bases, J lost 7 bases, and 11 bases lay in between. There are 13 residues in the CDR3. The CDR3 sequence is CASSPIDGGELFF. The CDR3 nucleotides are TGTGCCAGCAGTCCCATAGATGGCGGGGAGCTGTTTTTT.

This rearrangement joins TRBV6-4 to TRBJ1-5; TRBD1 matches 10 bases. CDR3 length: 14 residues. Germline trimming cut 8 bases from V and 2 bases from J; bases unmatched to any gene: 3. CDR1 is MRHNA and CDR2 is SNTAGT in the germline V gene. Here the CDR3 DNA reads TGTGCCAGCGCAGGGACAGGGGGCAATCAGCCCCAGCATTTT. Amino acids: CASAGTGGNQPQHF.

Many counts were recorded for this clonotype. The rearrangement uses TRBV12-3 or TRBV12-4 and TRBJ1-5, with TRBD1 as a possible D gene (6 bases). The CDR3 covers 18 residues. The ends were cut back, 3 bases at V and 0 bases at J, with 18 bases in the middle. CDR3 sequence: CASSLGAGRKASNQPQHF. The DNA of the CDR3 is TGTGCCAGCAGTTTGGGGGCAGGGCGGAAGGCTAGCAATCAGCCCCAGCATTTT.

This clonotype was recorded at least ten times. The gene calls are TRBV27 and TRBJ2-5; TRBD2 matches 7 bases. This CDR3 comprises 12 residues. Per the germline V gene, CDR1 is MNHEY and CDR2 is SMNVEV (reference sequence). Trimming at V came to 5 bases and at J to 7 bases, leaving 4 bases not matched to a gene. As DNA, the CDR3 is TGTGCCAGCAGTCCCGGCGGGGGGACCCAGTACTTC. The encoded protein is CASSPGGGTQYF.

This clonotype was detected many times. This sequence joins TRBV19 and TRBJ1-5, with no clear D. With 6 bases removed from V and 6 bases from J, the gap between germline ends came to 12 bases. CDR3 length: 13 amino acids. Germline CDR1 is LNHDA and CDR2 is SQIVND (reference sequence). In nucleotides, the CDR3 is TGTGCCAGTAGCCCATCATGGGGTCAGCCCCAGCATTTT. This encodes CASSPSWGQPQHF. The whole variable domain, filled in from reference TRBV19 and TRBJ1-5, reads DGGITQSPKYLFRKEGQNVTLSCEQNLNHDAMYWYRQDPGQGLRLIYYSQIVNDFQKGDIAEGYSVSREKKESFPLTVTSAQKNPTAFYLCASSPSWGQPQHFGDGTRLSIL.

With regard to this clonotype: A much larger clone differs from this one at a single base, so this may be a read error. The J gene is TRBJ2-5, the V gene TRBV3-1; D call uncertain. The CDR3 spans 14 residues. Germline CDR1 and CDR2: LGHDT and YNNKEL (reference sequence). In nucleotides, the CDR3 is TGTGCCAGCAGCCAAGATTTTACTGAGGAGATCCAGTACTTC. This sequence encodes CASSQDFTEEIQYF.

V gene TRBV6-1 combines with J gene TRBJ2-2; D may match TRBD1 or TRBD2 (7 bases each). V lost 11 bases and J 6 bases, leaving 10 bases between the germline ends. Germline-derived CDR1 and CDR2 are MNHNS and SASEGT. CDR3 length equals 11 residues. CDR3 loop: CASGGAGELFF. As DNA, the CDR3 is TGTGCCTCAGGGGGGGCCGGGGAGCTGTTTTTT.

This clonotype was seen ten or more times. This sequence joins TRBV28 and TRBJ1-2; the D is unclear. The V end lost 6 bases, the J end lost 8 bases, and 13 bases lay between the germline ends. Germline CDR1 is MDHEN and CDR2 is SYDVKM. The CDR3 loop spans 12 amino acids. The CDR3 protein is CASSNPTGGYTF. The CDR3 DNA reads as TGTGCCAGCAGCAATCCGACCGGGGGCTACACCTTC.

In its sample, this clonotype was seen many times. The genes are TRBV29-1 and TRBJ2-6; 8 positions match TRBD1. Losses at the gene ends were 0 bases for V and 2 bases for J; bases not matched to a gene: 3. Germline CDR1 and CDR2: SQVTM and ANQGSEA. The CDR3 extends over 16 amino acids. The CDR3 DNA reads as TGCAGCGTTGAAGATCTCAGGGGGCCTGGGGCCAACGTCCTGACTTTC. Translating gives CSVEDLRGPGANVLTF.

The chain carries TRBV5-1 and TRBJ2-5; D might be TRBD2 (6 bases). Germline CDR1 and CDR2: SGHRS and YFSETQ. Deletions cut 4 bases from V and 1 base from J, with 14 bases between. This CDR3 spans 15 amino acids. The CDR3 region has the DNA TGCGCCAGCAGCCTCATACCTAGCGCCCAAGAGACCCAGTACTTC. Its translation is CASSLIPSAQETQYF.

This clonotype was seen many times. This chain uses TRBV2 with TRBJ2-5; 10 bases align to TRBD1. The CDR3 runs 14 residues. The germline CDR1 and CDR2 sequences are SNHLY and FYNNEI. The CDR3 bases are TGTAAAGACAGGGGGCGTCGGGGAGGAGAGACCCAGTACTTC. It translates to CKDRGRRGGETQYF. Full variable domain (outside the CDR3, taken from reference TRBV2 and TRBJ2-5): EPEVTQTPSHQVTQMGQEVILRCVPISNHLYFYWYRQILGQKVEFLVSFYNNEISEKSEIFDDQFSVERPDGSNFTLKIRSTKLEDSAMYFCKDRGRRGGETQYFGPGTRLLVL.

This clonotype was seen many times. The chain links TRBV3-1 to TRBJ1-1; no firm D call. This CDR3 has 15 residues. Trimming pared 6 bases from V and 5 bases from J, leaving 19 bases between. Germline V CDR1 and CDR2: LGHDT, YNNKEL (reference sequence). The CDR3: CASSLGEHLGTEAFF. CDR3 DNA: TGTGCCAGCAGTCTTGGGGAGCATTTAGGGACTGAAGCTTTCTTT.

This clonotype occurred many times. The rearrangement links TRBV14 to TRBJ2-7; TRBD1 might be the D (6 bases). Germline CDR1 SGHDN, CDR2 FVKESK. The CDR3 runs to 15 residues. Trimming took 1 base from V and 4 from J, leaving 14 bases between them. The DNA for the CDR3 is TGTGCCAGCAGCCAAGTTGGGGGCCGACAATACGAGCAGTACTTC. Translating it yields CASSQVGGRQYEQYF.

This clonotype was counted many times. The chain has TRBV20-1 and TRBJ2-5, with a possible D match to TRBD1 (6 bases). V shed 7 bases and J shed 0 bases, with 6 bases lying between them. Germline lookup yields CDR1 DFQATT and CDR2 SNEGSKA (reference sequence). The length of the CDR3 is 11 residues. CDR3 in DNA: TGCAGTGGACAGGACCAAGAGACCCAGTACTTC. It encodes CSGQDQETQYF.

The CDR3 coding sequence is TGCGCCAGCAGCCAAGACCCACAGGGCGGATGGGGCACTGAAGCTTTCTTT. Protein sequence: CASSQDPQGGWGTEAFF. This chain uses TRBV4-1 with TRBJ1-1; TRBD1 might be the D (6 bases). Germline CDR1 MGHRA, CDR2 YSYEKL. V was clipped by 0 bases and J by 4 bases, with 18 bases between them. The CDR3 runs to 17 residues.

At least ten counts were recorded for this clonotype. This chain uses TRBV5-1 with TRBJ1-2; D ambiguous. The CDR3 has 13 residues. The germline CDR1 and CDR2 sequences are SGHRS and YFSETQ. Trimming took off 0 bases at V and 7 bases at J, with 10 bases between the two ends. The CDR3 is CASSLDKGFGYTF. CDR3 DNA sequence: TGCGCCAGCAGCTTGGATAAAGGCTTTGGCTACACCTTC.

V usage is TRBV7-3 and J usage is TRBJ2-2; 8 bases fit TRBD2. Germline-derived CDR1 and CDR2 are SGHTA and FQGTGA. The CDR3 runs to 19 residues. V gave up 6 bases and J gave up 2 bases; unmatched junction bases: 17. DNA for the CDR3: TGTGCCAGCAGACCAATTGCCCTAGCGGGTCGATTCAACACCGGGGAGCTGTTTTTT. Protein sequence: CASRPIALAGRFNTGELFF.

The chain links TRBV18 to TRBJ2-7; 9 bases agree with TRBD1. V gave up 3 bases and J gave up 5 bases; unmatched junction bases: 8. CDR1 and CDR2 from the germline V gene are KGHSH and LQKENI. The CDR3 spans 15 residues. The CDR3 reads CASSPLGQGGNEQYF. The DNA of the CDR3 is TGTGCCAGCTCACCCTTGGGACAGGGCGGCAACGAGCAGTACTTC.

This clonotype has a count of ten or more. This chain joins TRBV20-1 and TRBJ1-6, with unresolved D. In germline, CDR1 is DFQATT, CDR2 SNEGSKA (reference sequence). The V gene lost 0 bases and the J gene lost 6 bases, with 18 bases spanning the gap. The CDR3 is 17 residues long. The chain's CDR3 is CSARDWTRREPNSPLHF. The CDR3 DNA sequence: TGCAGTGCTAGAGATTGGACCAGAAGAGAACCTAATTCACCCCTCCACTTT.

This clonotype was found many times. The V and J genes are TRBV20-1 and TRBJ1-2; TRBD1 matches at 12 bases. The CDR3 runs 14 residues. The germline V gene has CDR1 DFQATT and CDR2 SNEGSKA (reference sequence). J lost 4 bases, V lost 5 bases, and 5 bases had no gene match. Here the CDR3 DNA reads TGCAGTGCTGGGGACAGGGGGCGCGTCTATGGCTACACCTTC. Its translation is CSAGDRGRVYGYTF.

This clonotype was picked up many times. The chain uses TRBV7-8 and TRBJ1-3; D is perhaps TRBD1 (5 bases). Looked up from germline, CDR1 is SGHVS and CDR2 is FQNEAQ. V lost 0 bases and J 0 bases, leaving 6 bases between the germline ends. The CDR3 has 15 amino acids. CDR3 coding DNA: TGTGCCAGCAGCTTAGCTGGACACTCTGGAAACACCATATATTTT. Its translation: CASSLAGHSGNTIYF. Using reference TRBV7-8 and TRBJ1-3 for the parts outside the CDR3, the full variable domain is GAGVSQSPRYKVAKRGQDVALRCDPISGHVSLFWYQQALGQGPEFLTYFQNEAQLDKSGLPSDRFFAERPEGSVSTLKIQRTQQEDSAVYLCASSLAGHSGNTIYFGEGSWLTVV.

The chain employs TRBV28 and TRBJ1-6; the match to TRBD1 covers 8 bases. V shed 5 bases, J shed 11 bases, and the junction held 8 bases outside the gene matches. The CDR3 covers 14 residues. Germline lookup yields CDR1 MDHEN and CDR2 SYDVKM. CDR3 bases: TGTGCCAGCAGTCTATCCGGACAGGGTACACCCCTCCACTTT. It yields the protein CASSLSGQGTPLHF.

In this sample, this clonotype turned up many times. The chain employs TRBV10-3 and TRBJ1-2; 7 bases agree with TRBD1. V shed 4 bases and J 8 bases; nucleotides not matched to a gene: 4. Germline CDR1 ENHRY, CDR2 SYGVKD. The CDR3 is made up of 12 amino acids. The DNA for the CDR3 is TGTGCCATCAGTGGATACAGGGGAGGCTACACCTTC. Translated: CAISGYRGGYTF.